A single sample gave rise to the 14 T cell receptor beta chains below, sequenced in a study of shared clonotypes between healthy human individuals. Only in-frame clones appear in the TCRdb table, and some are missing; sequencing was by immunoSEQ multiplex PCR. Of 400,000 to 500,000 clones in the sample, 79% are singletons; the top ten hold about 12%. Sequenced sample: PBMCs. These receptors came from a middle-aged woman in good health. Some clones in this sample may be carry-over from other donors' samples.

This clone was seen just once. The CDR3 region is CASSVQPRLTSPGLTDTQYF. For the CDR3, the DNA is TGTGCCAGCAGCGTACAACCCCGCCTGACTAGTCCGGGGCTCACAGATACGCAGTATTTT. The chain is built from TRBV9 and TRBJ2-3; weak D call: TRBD2 (6 bases). Germline CDR1 is SGDLS and CDR2 is YYNGEE. V shed 1 base and J shed 2 bases, with 26 bases lying between them. CDR3 size: 20 residues.

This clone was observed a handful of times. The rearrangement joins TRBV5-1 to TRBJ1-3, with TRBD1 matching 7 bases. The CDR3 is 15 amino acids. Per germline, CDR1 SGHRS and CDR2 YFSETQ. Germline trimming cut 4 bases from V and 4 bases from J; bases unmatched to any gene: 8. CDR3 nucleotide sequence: TGCGCCAGCAGCACCAAGACAGGGTGGGGAAACACCATATATTTT. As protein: CASSTKTGWGNTIYF.

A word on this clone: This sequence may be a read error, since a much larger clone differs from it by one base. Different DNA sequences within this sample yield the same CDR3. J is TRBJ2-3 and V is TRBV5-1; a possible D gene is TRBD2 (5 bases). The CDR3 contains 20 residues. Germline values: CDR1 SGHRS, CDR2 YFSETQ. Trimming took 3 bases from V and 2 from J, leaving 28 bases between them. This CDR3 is CASSSRFPLTLAGNTDTQYF. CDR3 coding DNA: TGCGCCAGCAGCTCCAGGTTCCCCCTAACACTGGCCGGGAACACAGATACGCAGTATTTT. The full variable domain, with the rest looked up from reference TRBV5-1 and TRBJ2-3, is KAGVTQTPRYLIKTRGQQVTLSCSPISGHRSVSWYQQTPGQGLQFLFEYFSETQRNKGNFPGRFSGRQFSNSRSEMNVSTLELGDSALYLCASSSRFPLTLAGNTDTQYFGPGTRLTVL.

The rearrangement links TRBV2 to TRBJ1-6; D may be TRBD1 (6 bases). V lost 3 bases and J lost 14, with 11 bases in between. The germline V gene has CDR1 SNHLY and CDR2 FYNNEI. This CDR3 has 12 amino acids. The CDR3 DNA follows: TGTGCCAGCAGTGATCGGGGGGGCACCCTCCACTTT. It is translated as CASSDRGGTLHF. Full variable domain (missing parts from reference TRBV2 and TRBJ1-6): EPEVTQTPSHQVTQMGQEVILRCVPISNHLYFYWYRQILGQKVEFLVSFYNNEISEKSEIFDDQFSVERPDGSNFTLKIRSTKLEDSAMYFCASSDRGGTLHFGNGTRLTVT.

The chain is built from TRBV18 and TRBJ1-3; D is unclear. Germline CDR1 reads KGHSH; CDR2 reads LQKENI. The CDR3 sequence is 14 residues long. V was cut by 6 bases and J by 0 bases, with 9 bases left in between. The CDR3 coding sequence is TGTGCCAGCTCGTCCCCGGGCTCTGGAAACACCATATATTTT. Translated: CASSSPGSGNTIYF.

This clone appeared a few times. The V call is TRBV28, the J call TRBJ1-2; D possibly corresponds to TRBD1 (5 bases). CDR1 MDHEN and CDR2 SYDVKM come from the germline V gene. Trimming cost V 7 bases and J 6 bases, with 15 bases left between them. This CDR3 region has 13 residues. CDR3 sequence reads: CASNIGGWDGYTF. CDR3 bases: TGTGCCAGCAATATCGGGGGATGGGATGGCTACACCTTC.

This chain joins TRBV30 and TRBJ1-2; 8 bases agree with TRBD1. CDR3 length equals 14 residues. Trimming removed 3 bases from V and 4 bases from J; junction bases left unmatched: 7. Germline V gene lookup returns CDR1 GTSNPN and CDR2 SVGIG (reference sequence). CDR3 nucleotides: TGTGCCTGGAGGAGCCAGGGGGCCCTCTATGGCTACACCTTC. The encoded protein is CAWRSQGALYGYTF.

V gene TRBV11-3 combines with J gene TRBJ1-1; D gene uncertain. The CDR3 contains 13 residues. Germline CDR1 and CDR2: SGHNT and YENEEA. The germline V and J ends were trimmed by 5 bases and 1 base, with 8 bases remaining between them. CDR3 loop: CASSHNRNTEAFF. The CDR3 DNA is TGTGCCAGCAGCCACAACAGGAACACTGAAGCTTTCTTT.

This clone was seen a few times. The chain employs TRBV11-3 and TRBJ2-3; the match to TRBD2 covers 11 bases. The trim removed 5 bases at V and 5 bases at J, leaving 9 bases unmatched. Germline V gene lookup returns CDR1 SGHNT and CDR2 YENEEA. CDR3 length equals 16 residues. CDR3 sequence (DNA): TGTGCCAGCAGCGCAATAGCGGGAGGGGAGGGAGATACGCAGTATTTT. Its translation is CASSAIAGGEGDTQYF.

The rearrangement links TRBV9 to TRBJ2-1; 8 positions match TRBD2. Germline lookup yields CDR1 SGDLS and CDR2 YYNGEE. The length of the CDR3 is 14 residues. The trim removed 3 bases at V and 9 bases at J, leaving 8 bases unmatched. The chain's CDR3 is CASSGIAGYGEQFF. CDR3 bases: TGTGCCAGCAGCGGGATAGCGGGATACGGTGAGCAGTTCTTC.

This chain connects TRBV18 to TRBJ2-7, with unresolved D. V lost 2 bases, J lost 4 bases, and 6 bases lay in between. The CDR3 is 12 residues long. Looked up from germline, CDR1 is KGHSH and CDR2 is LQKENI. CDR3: CASSPKQYEQYF. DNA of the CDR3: TGTGCCAGCTCACCAAAACAGTACGAGCAGTACTTC.

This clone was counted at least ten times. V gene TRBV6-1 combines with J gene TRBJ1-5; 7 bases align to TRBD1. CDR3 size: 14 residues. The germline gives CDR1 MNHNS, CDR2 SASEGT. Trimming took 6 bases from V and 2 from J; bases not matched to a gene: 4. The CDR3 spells CASSTGAGNQPQHF. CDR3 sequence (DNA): TGTGCCAGCAGCACAGGGGCGGGCAATCAGCCCCAGCATTTT.

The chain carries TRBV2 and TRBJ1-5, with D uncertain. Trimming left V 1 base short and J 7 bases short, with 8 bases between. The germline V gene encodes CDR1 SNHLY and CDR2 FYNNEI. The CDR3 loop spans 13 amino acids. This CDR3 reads CASSEGEGQPQHF. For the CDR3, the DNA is TGTGCCAGCAGTGAAGGGGAGGGACAGCCCCAGCATTTT.

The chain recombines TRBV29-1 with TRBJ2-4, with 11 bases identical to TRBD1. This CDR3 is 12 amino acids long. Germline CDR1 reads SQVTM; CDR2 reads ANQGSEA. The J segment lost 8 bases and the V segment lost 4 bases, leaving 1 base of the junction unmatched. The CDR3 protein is CSVAGQGDIQYF. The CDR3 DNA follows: TGCAGCGTTGCGGGACAGGGGGACATTCAGTACTTC.